Reported below is one TCR beta chain. Its antigen is unknown. Trimming cost V 6 bases and J 5 bases, with 10 bases left between them. In germline, CDR1 is MDHEN, CDR2 SYDVKM. The CDR3 sequence is 12 residues long. The data derive from a study of T cell responses to AZD1222 COVID-19 vaccine. Study at large: Second-dose schedules of about 4 or about 12 weeks were combined. General observations from the study: Without day 14 samples, only post-peak T cell repertoires were studied. The donor cohort was predominantly white British with a female majority, and clonal diversity may have been underestimated. Baseline testing showed seropositivity in only a handful of AZD1222 recipients.

Some clones are missing from TCRdb's copy, which holds only in-frame ones; the method was immunoSEQ multiplex PCR. Here the sample spans about 100,000 clones, 85% to 90% being singletons. The gene calls are TRBV28 and TRBJ1-2, with D hard to call. The specimen comprised peripheral blood, sampled on day 0 of AZD1222 vaccination. This receptor was identified in an adult in good health. CDR3 sequence reads: CASRPVEYGYTF. The CDR3 bases are TGTGCCAGCAGGCCCGTTGAGTATGGCTACACCTTC.